This TCR beta chain was captured in a study of T cell repertoires in cytomegalovirus infection. Study-wide points: The ex vivo response showed dominance by HLA-C-restricted CMV-specific TCR beta clonotypes.

From the reads, TCRdb called clonotypes with MiXCR, one entry per CDR3 protein. In the table there are around 450,000 distinct CDR3 sequences, about 11% of which are singletons. To note about this clonotype: The antigen remains undetermined.

Trimming removed 0 bases from V and 5 bases from J, with 11 bases in between. This CDR3 spans 14 amino acids. Germline values: CDR1 SGDLS, CDR2 YYNGEE. V is TRBV9 and J is TRBJ1-1, with D unclear. The clonotype originates from a human donor in good health (CMV status not recorded). Some clones in this sample may be carry-over from other donors' samples. Sequencing was done on a sample of PBMCs. The DNA of the CDR3 is TGTGCCAGCAGCGTAGAGTCCAGTCCAACTGAAGCTTTCTTT. Amino acids: CASSVESSPTEAFF.